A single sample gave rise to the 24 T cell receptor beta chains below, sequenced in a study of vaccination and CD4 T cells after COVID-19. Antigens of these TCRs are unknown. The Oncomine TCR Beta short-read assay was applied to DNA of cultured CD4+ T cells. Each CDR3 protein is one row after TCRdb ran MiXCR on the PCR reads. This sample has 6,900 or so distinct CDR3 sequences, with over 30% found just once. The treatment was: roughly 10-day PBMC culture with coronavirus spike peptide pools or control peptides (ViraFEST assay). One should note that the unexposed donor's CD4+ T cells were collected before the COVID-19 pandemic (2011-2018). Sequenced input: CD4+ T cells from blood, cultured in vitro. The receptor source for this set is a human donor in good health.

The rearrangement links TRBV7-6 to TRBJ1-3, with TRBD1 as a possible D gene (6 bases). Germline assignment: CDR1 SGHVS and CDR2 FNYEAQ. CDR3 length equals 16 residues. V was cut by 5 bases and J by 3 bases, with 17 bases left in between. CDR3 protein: CASSPRDTPIGNTIYF. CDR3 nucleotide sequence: TGTGCCAGCAGCCCCCGGGACACGCCCATTGGAAACACCATATATTTT.

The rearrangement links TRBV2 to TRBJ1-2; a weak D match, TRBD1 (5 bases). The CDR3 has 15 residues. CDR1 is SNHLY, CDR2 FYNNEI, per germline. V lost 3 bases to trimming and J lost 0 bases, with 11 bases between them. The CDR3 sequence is CASSEGLGSNYGYTF. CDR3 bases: TGTGCCAGCAGTGAGGGACTTGGCTCTAACTATGGCTACACCTTC.

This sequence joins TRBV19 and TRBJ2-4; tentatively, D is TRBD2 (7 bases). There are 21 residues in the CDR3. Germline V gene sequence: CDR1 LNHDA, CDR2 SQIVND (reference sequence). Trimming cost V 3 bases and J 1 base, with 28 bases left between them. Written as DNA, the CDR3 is TGTGCCAGTAGTATGAGGGGGGGTCCCGGAGGGGAAAAGGGGGCCAAAAACATTCAGTACTTC. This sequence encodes CASSMRGGPGGEKGAKNIQYF.

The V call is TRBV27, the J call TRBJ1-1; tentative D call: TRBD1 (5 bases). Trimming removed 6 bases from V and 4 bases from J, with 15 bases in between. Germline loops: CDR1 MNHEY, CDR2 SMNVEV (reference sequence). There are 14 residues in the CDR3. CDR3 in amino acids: CASRSGHPFTEAFF. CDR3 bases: TGTGCCAGCAGATCCGGACATCCATTCACTGAAGCTTTCTTT.

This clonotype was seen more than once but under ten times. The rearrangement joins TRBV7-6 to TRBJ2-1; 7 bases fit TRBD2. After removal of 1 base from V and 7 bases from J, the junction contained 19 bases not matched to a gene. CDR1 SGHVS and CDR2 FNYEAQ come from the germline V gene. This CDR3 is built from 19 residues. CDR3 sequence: CASSLGVGTTRSWGNEQFF. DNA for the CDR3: TGTGCCAGCAGCTTAGGGGTCGGGACTACCCGTTCTTGGGGGAATGAGCAGTTCTTC.

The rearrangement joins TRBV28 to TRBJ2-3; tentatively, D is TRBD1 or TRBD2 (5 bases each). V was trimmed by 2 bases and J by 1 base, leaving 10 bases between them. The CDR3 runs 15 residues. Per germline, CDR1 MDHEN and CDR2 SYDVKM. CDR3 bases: TGTGCCAGCAGTTTAATTGGGGGAGGCACAGATACGCAGTATTTT. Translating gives CASSLIGGGTDTQYF.

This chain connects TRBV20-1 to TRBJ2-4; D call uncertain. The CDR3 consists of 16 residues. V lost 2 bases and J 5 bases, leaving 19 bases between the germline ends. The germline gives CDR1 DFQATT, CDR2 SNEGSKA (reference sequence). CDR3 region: CSARKRIQDVENIQYF. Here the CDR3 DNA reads TGCAGTGCTAGAAAGCGCATCCAAGATGTCGAAAACATTCAGTACTTC.

As DNA, the CDR3 is TGTGCCAGTAGTCCCCTGGACAGGGGGCGTGAGACCCAGTACTTC. Protein: CASSPLDRGRETQYF. V and J are TRBV19 and TRBJ2-5; TRBD1 agrees at 11 bases. V trimming: 5 bases; J trimming: 5 bases; junction bases outside the gene matches: 7. The CDR3 runs to 15 residues. Germline V gene sequence: CDR1 LNHDA, CDR2 SQIVND (reference sequence). Filled out from reference TRBV19 and TRBJ2-5, the complete variable domain reads DGGITQSPKYLFRKEGQNVTLSCEQNLNHDAMYWYRQDPGQGLRLIYYSQIVNDFQKGDIAEGYSVSREKKESFPLTVTSAQKNPTAFYLCASSPLDRGRETQYFGPGTRLLVL.

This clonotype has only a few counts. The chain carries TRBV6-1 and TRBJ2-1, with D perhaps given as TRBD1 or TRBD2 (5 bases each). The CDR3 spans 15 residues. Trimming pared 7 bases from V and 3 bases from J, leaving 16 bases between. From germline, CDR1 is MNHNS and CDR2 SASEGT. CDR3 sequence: CASTDSGLDYNEQFF. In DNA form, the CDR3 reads TGTGCCAGCACCGATTCGGGGCTCGACTACAATGAGCAGTTCTTC.

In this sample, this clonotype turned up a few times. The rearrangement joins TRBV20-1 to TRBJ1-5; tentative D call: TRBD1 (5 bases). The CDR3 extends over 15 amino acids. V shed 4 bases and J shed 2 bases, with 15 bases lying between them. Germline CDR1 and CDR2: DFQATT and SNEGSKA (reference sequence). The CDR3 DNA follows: TGCAGTGCTACTTCTGGCGGGGGTCGCAATCAGCCCCAGCATTTT. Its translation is CSATSGGGRNQPQHF.

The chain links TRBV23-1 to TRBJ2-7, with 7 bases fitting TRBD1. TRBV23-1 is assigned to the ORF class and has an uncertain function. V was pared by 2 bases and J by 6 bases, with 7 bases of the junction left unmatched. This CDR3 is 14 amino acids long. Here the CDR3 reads CASSQRDSDCEQYF. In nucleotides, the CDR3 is TGCGCCAGCAGTCAAAGGGACAGTGACTGCGAGCAGTACTTC.

CDR3: CSATNGYRGRLYEQYF. The CDR3, as DNA: TGCAGTGCTACAAACGGCTACAGGGGGCGTTTGTACGAGCAGTACTTC. The chain joins TRBV20-1 to TRBJ2-7; 9 bases map to TRBD1. Germline V gene data show CDR1 as DFQATT and CDR2 as SNEGSKA (reference sequence). The V segment lost 4 bases and the J segment 4 bases; nucleotides outside the gene matches: 14. The CDR3 is 16 amino acids.

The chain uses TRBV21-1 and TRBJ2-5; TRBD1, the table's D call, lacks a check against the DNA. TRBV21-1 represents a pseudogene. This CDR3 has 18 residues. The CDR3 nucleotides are TGTGCCAGCAGCGGCCAAGAGAGTATGGGGGCCAAAAGAGAGACCCAGTACTTC. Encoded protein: CASSGQESMGAKRETQYF.

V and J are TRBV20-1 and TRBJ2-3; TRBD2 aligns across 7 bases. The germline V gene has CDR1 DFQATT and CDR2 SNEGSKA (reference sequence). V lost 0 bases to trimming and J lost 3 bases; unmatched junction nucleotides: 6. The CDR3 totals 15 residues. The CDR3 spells CSARDRGVGTDTQYF. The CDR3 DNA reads TGCAGTGCTAGAGATCGGGGGGTCGGGACAGATACGCAGTATTTT.

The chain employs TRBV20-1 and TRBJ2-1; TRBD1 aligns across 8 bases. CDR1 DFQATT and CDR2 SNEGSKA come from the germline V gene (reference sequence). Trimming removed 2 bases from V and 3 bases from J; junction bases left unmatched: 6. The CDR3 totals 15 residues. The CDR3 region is CSARRTGGFYNEQFF. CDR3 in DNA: TGCAGTGCTAGAAGAACAGGGGGATTCTACAATGAGCAGTTCTTC.

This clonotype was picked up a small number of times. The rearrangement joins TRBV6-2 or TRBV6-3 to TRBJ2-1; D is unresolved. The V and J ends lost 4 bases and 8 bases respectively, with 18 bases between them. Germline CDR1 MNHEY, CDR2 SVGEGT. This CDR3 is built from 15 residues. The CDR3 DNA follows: TGTGCCAGCAGTTCGCGACTCGGGCCCCGAGATGAGCAGTTCTTC. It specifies CASSSRLGPRDEQFF.

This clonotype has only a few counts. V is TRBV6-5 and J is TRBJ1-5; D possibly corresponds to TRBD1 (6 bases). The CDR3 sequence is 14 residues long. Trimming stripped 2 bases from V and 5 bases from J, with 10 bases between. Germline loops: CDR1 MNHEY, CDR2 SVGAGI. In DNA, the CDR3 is TGTGCCAGCAGTTACAGGACAGAAGATCAGCCCCAGCATTTT. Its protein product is CASSYRTEDQPQHF.

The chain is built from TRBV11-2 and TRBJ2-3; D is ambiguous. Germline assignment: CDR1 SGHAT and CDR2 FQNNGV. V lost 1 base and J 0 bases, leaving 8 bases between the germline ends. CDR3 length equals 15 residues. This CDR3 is CASSLVAESTDTQYF. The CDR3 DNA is TGTGCCAGCAGCTTAGTCGCAGAGAGCACAGATACGCAGTATTTT. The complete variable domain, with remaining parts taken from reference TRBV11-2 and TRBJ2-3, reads EAGVAQSPRYKIIEKRQSVAFWCNPISGHATLYWYQQILGQGPKLLIQFQNNGVVDDSQLPKDRFSAERLKGVDSTLKIQPAKLEDSAVYLCASSLVAESTDTQYFGPGTRLTVL.

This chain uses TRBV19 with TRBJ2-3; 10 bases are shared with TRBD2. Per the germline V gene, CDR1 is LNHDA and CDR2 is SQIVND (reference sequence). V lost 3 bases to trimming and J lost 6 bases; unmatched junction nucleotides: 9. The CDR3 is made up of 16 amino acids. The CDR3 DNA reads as TGTGCCAGTAGTATGGGAGCGGGAGGGCCAATTGATACGCAGTATTTT. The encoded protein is CASSMGAGGPIDTQYF.

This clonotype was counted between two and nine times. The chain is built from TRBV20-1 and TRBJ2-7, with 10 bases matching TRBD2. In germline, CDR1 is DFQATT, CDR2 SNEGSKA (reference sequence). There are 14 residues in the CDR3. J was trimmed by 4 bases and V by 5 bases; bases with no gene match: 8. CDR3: CSASLASGGYEQYF. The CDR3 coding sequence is TGCAGTGCTTCGCTTGCTAGCGGGGGATACGAGCAGTACTTC.

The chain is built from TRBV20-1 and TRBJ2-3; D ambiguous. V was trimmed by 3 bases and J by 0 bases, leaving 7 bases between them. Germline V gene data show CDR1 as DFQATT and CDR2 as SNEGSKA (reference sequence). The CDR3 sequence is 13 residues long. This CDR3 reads CSARVASTDTQYF. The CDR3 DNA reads TGCAGTGCTAGGGTTGCGAGCACAGATACGCAGTATTTT.

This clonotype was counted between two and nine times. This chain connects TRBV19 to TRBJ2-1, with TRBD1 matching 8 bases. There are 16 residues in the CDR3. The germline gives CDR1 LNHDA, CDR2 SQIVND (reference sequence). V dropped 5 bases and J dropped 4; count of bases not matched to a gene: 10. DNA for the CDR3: TGTGCCAGTAGTCCCTTAGGACAGGGTTTATACAATGAGCAGTTCTTC. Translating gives CASSPLGQGLYNEQFF.

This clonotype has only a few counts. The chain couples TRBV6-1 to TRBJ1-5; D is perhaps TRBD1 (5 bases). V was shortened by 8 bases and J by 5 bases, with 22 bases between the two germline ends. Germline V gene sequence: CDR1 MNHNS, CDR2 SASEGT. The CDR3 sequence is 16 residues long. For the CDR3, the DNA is TGTGCCAGCGGCCGGGACGCCAAAATTGGAGATCAGCCCCAGCATTTT. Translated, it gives CASGRDAKIGDQPQHF.

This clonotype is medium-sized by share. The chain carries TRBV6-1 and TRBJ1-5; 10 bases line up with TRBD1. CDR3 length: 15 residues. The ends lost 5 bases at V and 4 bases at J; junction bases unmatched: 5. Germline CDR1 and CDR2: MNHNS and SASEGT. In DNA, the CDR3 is TGTGCCAGCAGTAATCCGGGACAGGGGAATCAGCCCCAGCATTTT. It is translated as CASSNPGQGNQPQHF.